These 10 T cell receptor beta chains share one sample of origin, sequenced in a study of immune evolution from preneoplasia to lung adenocarcinoma (dated by TCRdb to 2020 to 2022). Library preparation employed the immunoSEQ multiplex PCR assay. Not all clones reach the TCRdb copy of this immuneACCESS table, which keeps in-frame sequences only. Checked studies attribute under half of the gap to unresolved V genes and leave the rest unexplained. The sample includes about 6,500 clones, with roughly 73% observed a single time. The top ten clonotypes cover approximately 9.4% of the sample. Material: FFPE lung adenocarcinoma in situ tissue. Read against the paper, the sample's cell subset or site label means: preinvasive adenocarcinoma in situ (AIS). These receptors all come from a donor at least 70 years old with lung adenocarcinoma.

The chain employs TRBV28 and TRBJ1-3; D unresolved. Trimming stripped 7 bases from V and 0 bases from J, with 10 bases between. The CDR3 has 14 residues. The germline CDR1 and CDR2 sequences are MDHEN and SYDVKM. The CDR3 sequence: CASTALGSGNTIYF. The CDR3 bases are TGTGCCAGCACCGCGCTGGGCTCTGGAAACACCATATATTTT.

The chain employs TRBV5-4 and TRBJ1-3; possible D gene TRBD1, 5 bases. The V gene's germline CDR1 is SGHNT and CDR2 YYREEE (reference sequence). Trimming pared 4 bases from V and 0 bases from J, leaving 11 bases between. The CDR3 is 15 residues long. The CDR3 loop is CASSRGTDSGNTIYF. In nucleotides, the CDR3 is TGTGCCAGCAGCCGTGGGACGGACTCTGGAAACACCATATATTTT. The entire variable domain, with the rest obtained from reference TRBV5-4 and TRBJ1-3, is as follows: ETGVTQSPTHLIKTRGQQVTLRCSSQSGHNTVSWYQQALGQGPQFIFQYYREEENGRGNFPPRFSGLQFPNYSSELNVNALELDDSALYLCASSRGTDSGNTIYFGEGSWLTVV.

As concerns this clone: A junction boundary mismatches the germline segment, possibly from a read error. The chain is built from TRBV7-7 and TRBJ2-6; D gene ambiguous. This CDR3 spans 13 amino acids. Germline V gene sequence: CDR1 SSHAT, CDR2 FNYEAQ (reference sequence). The chain's CDR3 is CASSSPGANVLTF. CDR3 in DNA: TGTGCTAGCAGCTCCCCTGGGGCCAACGTCCTGACTTTC.

The V gene is TRBV4-1, the J gene TRBJ1-1, with D possibly being TRBD1 (5 bases). CDR1 and CDR2 (germline): MGHRA, YSYEKL. This CDR3 has 13 amino acids. The V end lost 1 base, the J end lost 10 bases, and 13 bases lay between the germline ends. DNA of the CDR3: TGCGCCAGCAGCCAAGCCGAGGGGCGGGGAGCTTTCTTT. This encodes CASSQAEGRGAFF.

This clone was counted between two and nine times. The V call is TRBV4-1, the J call TRBJ2-7, with D maybe TRBD2 (6 bases). The CDR3 totals 14 residues. Trimming removed 0 bases at V and 7 bases at J, with 13 bases between. Germline lookup yields CDR1 MGHRA and CDR2 YSYEKL. The CDR3 here is CASSQEGGTWEQYF. The CDR3 DNA reads TGCGCCAGCAGCCAAGAAGGCGGGACTTGGGAGCAGTACTTC.

The V and J genes are TRBV12-5 and TRBJ1-2, with D maybe TRBD1 (5 bases). Germline V gene lookup returns CDR1 LGHNT and CDR2 FRNRAP. Between the trimmed V and J ends, which lost 7 bases and 5 bases, there was a span of 11 bases. The CDR3 has 12 amino acids. The CDR3 region has the DNA TGTGCTAGTGCCCAAACAGGTTATGGCTACACCTTC. Protein: CASAQTGYGYTF. Variable domain in full (rest from reference TRBV12-5 and TRBJ1-2): DARVTQTPRHKVTEMGQEVTMRCQPILGHNTVFWYRQTMMQGLELLAYFRNRAPLDDSGMPKDRFSAEMPDATLATLKIQPSEPRDSAVYFCASAQTGYGYTFGSGTRLTVV.

This chain uses TRBV6-4 with TRBJ2-3; 8 bases agree with TRBD2. Germline assignment: CDR1 MRHNA and CDR2 SNTAGT. Trimming at V came to 3 bases and at J to 0 bases, leaving 5 bases not matched to a gene. This CDR3 has 16 residues. The CDR3 here is CASSESSGGSTDTQYF. The CDR3 DNA sequence: TGTGCCAGCAGTGAATCTTCGGGGGGGAGCACAGATACGCAGTATTTT.

The chain has TRBV6-1 and TRBJ2-3; 11 nucleotides line up with TRBD2. The CDR3 loop spans 17 amino acids. The trim removed 1 base at V and 4 bases at J, leaving 7 bases unmatched. CDR1 is MNHNS, CDR2 SASEGT, per germline. The CDR3 DNA reads as TGTGCCAGCAGTGAAGTAGTACTAGCGGGAGTCTCAGATACGCAGTATTTT. It is translated as CASSEVVLAGVSDTQYF.

This chain uses TRBV7-6 with TRBJ2-1; TRBD2 matches 8 bases. Trimming at V came to 7 bases and at J to 2 bases, leaving 16 bases not matched to a gene. The CDR3 runs to 18 residues. Germline assignment: CDR1 SGHVS and CDR2 FNYEAQ. In DNA, the CDR3 is TGTGCCAGCACCCTTAAAAGCAGGGGACTAGAGACCTACAATGAGCAGTTCTTC. Protein: CASTLKSRGLETYNEQFF.

The chain uses TRBV11-1 and TRBJ1-2, with TRBD1 identical over 11 bases. Germline V lookup: CDR1 SGHAT, CDR2 FQDESV (reference sequence). The ends lost 4 bases at V and 6 bases at J; junction bases unmatched: 7. This CDR3 comprises 15 residues. The DNA for the CDR3 is TGTGCCAGCAGCTCCGGACAGGGGGCAATCCATGGCTACACCTTC. Residues: CASSSGQGAIHGYTF.